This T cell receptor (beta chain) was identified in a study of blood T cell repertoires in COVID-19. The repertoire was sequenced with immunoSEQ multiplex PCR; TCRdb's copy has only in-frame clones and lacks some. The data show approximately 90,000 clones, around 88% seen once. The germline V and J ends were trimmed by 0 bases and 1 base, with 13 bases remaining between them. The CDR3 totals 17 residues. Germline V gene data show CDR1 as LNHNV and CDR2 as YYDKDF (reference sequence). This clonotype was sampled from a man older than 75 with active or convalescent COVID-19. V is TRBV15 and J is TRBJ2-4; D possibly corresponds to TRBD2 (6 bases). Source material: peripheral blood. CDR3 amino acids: CATSRDGGVMAKNIQYF. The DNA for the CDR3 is TGTGCCACCAGCAGAGATGGAGGGGTCATGGCCAAAAACATTCAGTACTTC.